This TCR beta chain is from a study of immune cell composition in non-small cell lung cancer. The protocol was immunoSEQ multiplex PCR, while the TCRdb copy is restricted to in-frame clones and leaves out a portion. The table records 8,500 to 14,000 clones, about 60% of them present only once. V shed 6 bases, J shed 6 bases, and the junction held 12 bases outside the gene matches. Germline V gene sequence: CDR1 MDHEN, CDR2 SYDVKM. The CDR3 has 16 amino acids. V gene TRBV28 combines with J gene TRBJ2-2, with 8 positions matching TRBD2. Sequencing was performed on lung tumor tissue. The receptor comes from a human donor with non-small cell lung cancer. CDR3 in DNA: TGTGCCAGCAGGCCCAGGACTAGCCCGCGGTCCGGGGAGCTGTTTTTT. It translates to CASRPRTSPRSGELFF. Complete variable domain (other parts from reference TRBV28 and TRBJ2-2): DVKVTQSSRYLVKRTGEKVFLECVQDMDHENMFWYRQDPGLGLRLIYFSYDVKMKEKGDIPEGYSVSREKKERFSLILESASTNQTSMYLCASRPRTSPRSGELFFGEGSRLTVL.